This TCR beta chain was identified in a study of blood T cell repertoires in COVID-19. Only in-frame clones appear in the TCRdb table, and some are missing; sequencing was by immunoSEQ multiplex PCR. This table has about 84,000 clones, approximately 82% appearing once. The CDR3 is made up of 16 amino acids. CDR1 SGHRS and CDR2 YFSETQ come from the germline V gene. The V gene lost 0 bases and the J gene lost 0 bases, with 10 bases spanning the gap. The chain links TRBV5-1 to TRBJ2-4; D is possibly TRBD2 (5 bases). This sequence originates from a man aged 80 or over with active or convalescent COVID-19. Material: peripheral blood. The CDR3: CASSLGGDLAKNIQYF. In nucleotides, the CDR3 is TGCGCCAGCAGCTTGGGGGGAGACCTAGCCAAAAACATTCAGTACTTC.